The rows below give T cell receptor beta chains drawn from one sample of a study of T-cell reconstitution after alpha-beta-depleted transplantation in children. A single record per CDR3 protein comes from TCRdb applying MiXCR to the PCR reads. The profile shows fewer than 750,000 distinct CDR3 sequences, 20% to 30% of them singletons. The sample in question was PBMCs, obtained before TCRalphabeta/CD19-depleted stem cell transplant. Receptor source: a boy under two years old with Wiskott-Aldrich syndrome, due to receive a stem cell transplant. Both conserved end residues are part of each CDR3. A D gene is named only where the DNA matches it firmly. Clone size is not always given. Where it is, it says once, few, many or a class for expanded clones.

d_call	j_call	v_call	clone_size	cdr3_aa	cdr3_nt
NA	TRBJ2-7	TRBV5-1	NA	CASSLGEALIYEQYF	TGCGCCAGCAGCTTGGGGGAGGCTTTAATCTACGAGCAGTACTTC
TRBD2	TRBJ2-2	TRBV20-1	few	CSARQAGARLGTGELFF	TGCAGTGCTAGACAAGCGGGAGCGCGCCTGGGCACCGGGGAGCTGTTTTTT
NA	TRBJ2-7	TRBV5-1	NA	CASSLIGPKSYEQYF	TGCGCCAGCAGCTTGATCGGACCAAAATCCTACGAGCAGTACTTC
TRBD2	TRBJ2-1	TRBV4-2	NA	CASSRTALAVSYNEQFF	TGTGCCAGCAGCAGGACTGCACTAGCGGTCTCCTACAATGAGCAGTTCTTC
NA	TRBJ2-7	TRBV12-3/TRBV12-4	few	CASSLTGPTYEQYF	TGTGCCAGCAGTTTGACGGGACCCACCTACGAGCAGTACTTC
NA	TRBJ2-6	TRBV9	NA	CASSVVGSSGANVLTF	TGTGCCAGCAGCGTAGTGGGCAGCTCTGGGGCCAACGTCCTGACTTTC
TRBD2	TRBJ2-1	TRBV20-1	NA	CSAKPGLAGWQNEQFF	TGCAGTGCAAAACCGGGACTAGCGGGATGGCAAAATGAGCAGTTCTTC
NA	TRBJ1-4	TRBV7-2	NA	CASSLSVRGEKLFF	TGTGCCAGCAGCTTATCGGTCAGGGGCGAAAAACTGTTTTTT
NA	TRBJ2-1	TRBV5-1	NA	CASSLSGPTYNEQFF	TGCGCCAGCAGCTTGAGCGGCCCCACCTACAATGAGCAGTTCTTC
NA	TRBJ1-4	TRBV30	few	CAWSKRGRDNEKLFF	TGTGCCTGGAGTAAGCGGGGCAGAGACAATGAAAAACTGTTTTTT
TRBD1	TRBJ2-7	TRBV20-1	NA	CSAPDRGRVDYEQYF	TGCAGTGCCCCGGACAGGGGGAGGGTTGACTACGAGCAGTACTTC
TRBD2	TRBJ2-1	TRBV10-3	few	CAISALAGYNEQFF	TGTGCCATCAGTGCACTAGCGGGTTACAATGAGCAGTTCTTC
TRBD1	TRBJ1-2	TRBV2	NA	CASSGDRMYGYTF	TGTGCCAGCAGTGGGGACAGGATGTATGGCTACACCTTC
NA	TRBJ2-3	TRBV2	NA	CASSEISDTQYF	TGTGCCAGCAGTGAAATTTCGGATACGCAGTATTTT
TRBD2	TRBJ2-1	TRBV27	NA	CASRKFAGGFPYNEQFF	TGTGCCAGCAGAAAATTTGCGGGAGGTTTCCCCTACAATGAGCAGTTCTTC
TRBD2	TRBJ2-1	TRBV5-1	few	CASSFAGLAIGNEQFF	TGCGCCAGCAGCTTCGCGGGACTAGCGATAGGCAATGAGCAGTTCTTC
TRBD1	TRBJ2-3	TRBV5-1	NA	CASSFRQGLGTDTQYF	TGCGCCAGCAGCTTCAGACAGGGGTTGGGCACAGATACGCAGTATTTT
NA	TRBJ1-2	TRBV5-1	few	CASSPDNFYGYTF	TGCGCCAGCAGCCCGGACAATTTCTATGGCTACACCTTC
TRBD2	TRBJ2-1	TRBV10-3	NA	CAISFTGGENNEQFF	TGTGCCATCAGTTTTACGGGGGGGGAGAACAATGAGCAGTTCTTC
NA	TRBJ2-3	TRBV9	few	CASSVGGSQDTQYF	TGTGCCAGCAGCGTAGGTGGTAGTCAAGATACGCAGTATTTT
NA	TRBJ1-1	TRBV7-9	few	CASSFRTANTEAFF	TGTGCCAGCAGCTTTCGGACAGCGAACACTGAAGCTTTCTTT
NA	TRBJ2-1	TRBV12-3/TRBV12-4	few	CASSLAAVDDEQFF	TGTGCCAGCAGTTTAGCGGCCGTCGACGATGAGCAGTTCTTC
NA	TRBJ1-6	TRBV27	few	CATSREGSSPLHF	TGTGCCACCTCCCGGGAAGGGTCTTCACCCCTCCACTTT
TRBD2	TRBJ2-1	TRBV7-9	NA	CASSPPSGLAGIEQLF	TGTGCCAGCAGCCCCCCCTCTGGACTAGCGGGGATTGAGCAGTTGTTC
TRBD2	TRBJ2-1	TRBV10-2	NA	CASTAGAYNEQFF	TGCGCCAGTACCGCGGGAGCCTACAATGAGCAGTTCTTC
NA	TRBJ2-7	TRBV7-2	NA	CASSLDTEYEQYF	TGTGCCAGCAGCTTAGACACTGAATACGAGCAGTACTTC
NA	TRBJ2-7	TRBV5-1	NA	CASSLGGQGNEQYF	TGCGCCAGCAGCTTGGGGGGGCAGGGCAACGAGCAGTACTTC
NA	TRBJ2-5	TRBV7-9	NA	CASSFTGRGTQYF	TGTGCCAGCAGCTTTACCGGTCGGGGGACCCAGTACTTC
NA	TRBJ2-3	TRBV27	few	CASSFMSPSGADTQYF	TGTGCCAGCAGTTTCATGTCCCCATCCGGCGCAGATACGCAGTATTTT
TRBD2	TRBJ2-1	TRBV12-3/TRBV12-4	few	CASSYGWASGCFF	TGTGCCAGCAGTTACGGGTGGGCTAGCGGGTGCTTCTTC
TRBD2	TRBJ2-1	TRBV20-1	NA	CSARHWTSGTGEQFF	TGCAGTGCTAGACACTGGACTAGCGGGACGGGGGAGCAGTTCTTC
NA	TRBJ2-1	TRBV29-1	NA	CSVDRHNEQFF	TGCAGCGTTGACCGGCACAATGAGCAGTTCTTC
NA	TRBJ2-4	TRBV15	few	CATSTSRLAKNIQYF	TGTGCCACCTCGACATCCCGGTTAGCCAAAAACATTCAGTACTTC
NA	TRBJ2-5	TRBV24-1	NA	CATSERRDGLVQETQYF	TGTGCCACCAGTGAAAGAAGGGACGGTCTAGTTCAAGAGACCCAGTACTTC
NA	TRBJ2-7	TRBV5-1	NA	CASSLYLGSEPPREQYF	TGCGCCAGCAGCTTGTATTTAGGGTCAGAACCACCTCGTGAGCAGTACTTC
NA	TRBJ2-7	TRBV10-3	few	CAISAPGHNYEQYF	TGTGCCATCAGTGCGCCGGGACATAACTACGAGCAGTACTTC
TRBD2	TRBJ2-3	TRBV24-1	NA	CATSDPSGTTDTQYF	TGTGCCACCAGTGACCCTAGCGGGACGACAGATACGCAGTATTTT
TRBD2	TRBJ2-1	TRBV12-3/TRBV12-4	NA	CASSPGLAGMKFF	TGTGCCAGCAGCCCGGGACTAGCAGGGATGAAGTTCTTC
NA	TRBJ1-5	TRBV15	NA	CATSSKDSRNQPQHF	TGTGCCACCAGCTCCAAGGACAGCCGCAATCAGCCCCAGCATTTT
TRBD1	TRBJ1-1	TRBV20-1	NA	CSARDRGLNTEAFF	TGCAGTGCTAGAGACAGGGGGTTGAACACTGAAGCTTTCTTT
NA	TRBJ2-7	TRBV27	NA	CASSSYRAGEQYF	TGTGCCAGCAGTTCATACAGGGCTGGCGAGCAGTACTTC
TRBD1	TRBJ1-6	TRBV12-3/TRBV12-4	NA	CASSYGQGARNSPLHF	TGTGCCAGCAGTTACGGACAGGGGGCTCGTAATTCACCCCTCCACTTT
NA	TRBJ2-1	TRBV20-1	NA	CSASNTFRNEQFF	TGCAGTGCTTCGAACACCTTCAGGAATGAGCAGTTCTTC
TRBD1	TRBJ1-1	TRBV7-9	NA	CASSPRQGAVSEAFF	TGTGCCAGCAGCCCAAGACAGGGGGCGGTCTCCGAAGCTTTCTTT
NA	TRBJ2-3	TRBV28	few	CATSPDTQYF	TGTGCCACCTCCCCAGATACGCAGTATTTT
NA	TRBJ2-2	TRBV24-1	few	CATSDLRQGTGELFF	TGTGCCACCAGTGATTTGCGTCAGGGGACCGGGGAGCTGTTTTTT
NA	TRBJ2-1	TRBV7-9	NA	CASSLGAGEQFF	TGTGCCAGCAGCTTAGGGGCTGGTGAGCAGTTCTTC
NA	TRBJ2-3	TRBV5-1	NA	CASSPFPQADTQYF	TGCGCCAGCAGCCCATTCCCACAGGCAGATACGCAGTATTTT
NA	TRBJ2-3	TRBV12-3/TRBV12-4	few	CASRDGASTDTQYF	TGTGCCAGCAGGGACGGAGCTAGCACAGATACGCAGTATTTT
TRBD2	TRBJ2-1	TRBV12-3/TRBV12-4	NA	CASSAASGSSPYNEQFF	TGTGCCAGCAGTGCGGCTAGCGGGAGTTCCCCATACAATGAGCAGTTCTTC
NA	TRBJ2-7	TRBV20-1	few	CSAREPRRNFLNYEQYF	TGCAGTGCTAGAGAGCCGCGGCGGAACTTTCTTAACTACGAGCAGTACTTC
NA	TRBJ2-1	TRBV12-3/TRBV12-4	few	CATLFRPGLGSYNEQFF	TGTGCCACCCTCTTCCGACCAGGTCTTGGTTCCTACAATGAGCAGTTCTTC
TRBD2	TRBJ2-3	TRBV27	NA	CASSFLAGGVDTQYF	TGTGCCAGCAGTTTCCTAGCGGGAGGTGTAGATACGCAGTATTTT
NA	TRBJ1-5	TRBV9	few	CASSLFRQPQHF	TGTGCCAGCAGTTTATTCCGGCAGCCCCAGCATTTT
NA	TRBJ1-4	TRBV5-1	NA	CASSFGGQLQINEKLFF	TGCGCCAGCAGTTTTGGTGGCCAGCTCCAGATTAATGAAAAACTGTTTTTT
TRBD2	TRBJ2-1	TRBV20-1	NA	CSAAGGAGRGAYNEQFF	TGCAGTGCCGCGGGGGGGGCAGGCAGGGGGGCGTACAATGAGCAGTTCTTC
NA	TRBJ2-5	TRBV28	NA	CASSFEGVTQYF	TGTGCCAGCAGTTTTGAGGGAGTGACCCAGTACTTC
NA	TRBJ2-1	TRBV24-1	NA	CATSRGSRGGSYNEQFF	TGTGCCACCAGCCGAGGTAGCCGAGGGGGCTCCTACAATGAGCAGTTCTTC
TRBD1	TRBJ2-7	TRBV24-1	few	CATSDPDRYEQYF	TGTGCCACCAGTGACCCGGACAGGTACGAGCAGTACTTC